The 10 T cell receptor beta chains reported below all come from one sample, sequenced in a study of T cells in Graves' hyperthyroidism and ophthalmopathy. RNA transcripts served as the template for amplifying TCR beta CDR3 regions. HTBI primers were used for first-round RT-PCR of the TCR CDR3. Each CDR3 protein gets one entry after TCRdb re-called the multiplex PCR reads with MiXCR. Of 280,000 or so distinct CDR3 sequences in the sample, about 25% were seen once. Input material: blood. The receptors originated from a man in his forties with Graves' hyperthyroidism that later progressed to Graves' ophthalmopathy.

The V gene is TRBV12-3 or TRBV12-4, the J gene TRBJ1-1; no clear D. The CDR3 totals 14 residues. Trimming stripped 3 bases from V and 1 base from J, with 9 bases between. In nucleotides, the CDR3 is TGTGCCAGCAGTTTGGCCCTGAAGAACACTGAAGCTTTCTTT. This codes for CASSLALKNTEAFF.

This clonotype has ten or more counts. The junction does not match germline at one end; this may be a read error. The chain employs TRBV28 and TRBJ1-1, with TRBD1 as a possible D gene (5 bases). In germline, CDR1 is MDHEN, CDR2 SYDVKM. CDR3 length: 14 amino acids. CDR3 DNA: TGTGCCAGCAGTCCTCAGGGATTTAACACTGAAGTTTTCTTT. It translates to CASSPQGFNTEVFF.

CDR3 bases: TGCAGCGTTAGGCTGGGGACAGGGAACACTGAAGCTTTCTTT. Its protein product is CSVRLGTGNTEAFF. V and J are TRBV29-1 and TRBJ1-1; TRBD1 agrees at 8 bases. The V segment lost 5 bases and the J segment 1 base; nucleotides outside the gene matches: 6. This CDR3 comprises 14 residues. Germline V gene lookup returns CDR1 SQVTM and CDR2 ANQGSEA.

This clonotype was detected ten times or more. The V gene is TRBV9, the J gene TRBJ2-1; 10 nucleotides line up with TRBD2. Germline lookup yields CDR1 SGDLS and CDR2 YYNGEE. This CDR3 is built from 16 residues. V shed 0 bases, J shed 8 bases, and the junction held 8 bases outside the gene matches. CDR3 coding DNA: TGTGCCAGCAGCGTAGCTTTTCTAGCGGGAGAACATGAGCAGTTCTTC. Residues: CASSVAFLAGEHEQFF.

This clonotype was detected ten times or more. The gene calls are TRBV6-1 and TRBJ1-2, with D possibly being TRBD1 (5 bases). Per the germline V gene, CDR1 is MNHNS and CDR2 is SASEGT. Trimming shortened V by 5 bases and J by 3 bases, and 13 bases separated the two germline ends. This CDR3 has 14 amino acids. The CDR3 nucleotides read TGTGCCAGCAGTACAGACAGCGGGCACTATGGCTACACCTTC. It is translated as CASSTDSGHYGYTF.

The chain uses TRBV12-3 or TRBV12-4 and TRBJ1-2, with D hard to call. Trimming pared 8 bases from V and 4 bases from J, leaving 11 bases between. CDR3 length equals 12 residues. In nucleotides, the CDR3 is TGTGCCAGCGAGGGCGAAACCTATGGCTACACCTTC. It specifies CASEGETYGYTF.

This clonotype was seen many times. CDR3 protein: CASSLGQGSSGNTIYF. For the CDR3, the DNA is TGCGCCAGCAGCTTGGGACAGGGAAGCTCTGGAAACACCATATATTTT. The rearrangement links TRBV5-1 to TRBJ1-3; 7 nucleotides align to TRBD1. J was trimmed by 0 bases and V by 0 bases; bases with no gene match: 3. Germline-derived CDR1 and CDR2 are SGHRS and YFSETQ. This CDR3 has 16 residues.

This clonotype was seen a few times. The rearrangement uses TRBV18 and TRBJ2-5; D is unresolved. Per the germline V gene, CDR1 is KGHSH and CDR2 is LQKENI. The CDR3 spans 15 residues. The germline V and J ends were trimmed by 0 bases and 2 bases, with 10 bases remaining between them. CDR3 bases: TGTGCCAGCTCACCACCCGGTTTGGGGCAAGAGACCCAGTACTTC. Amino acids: CASSPPGLGQETQYF.

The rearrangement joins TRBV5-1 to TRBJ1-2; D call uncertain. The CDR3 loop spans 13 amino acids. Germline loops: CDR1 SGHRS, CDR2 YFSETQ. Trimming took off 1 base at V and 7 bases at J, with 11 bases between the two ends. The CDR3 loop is CASSLIDGFGYTF. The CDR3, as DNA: TGCGCCAGCAGCTTGATTGACGGCTTTGGCTACACCTTC.

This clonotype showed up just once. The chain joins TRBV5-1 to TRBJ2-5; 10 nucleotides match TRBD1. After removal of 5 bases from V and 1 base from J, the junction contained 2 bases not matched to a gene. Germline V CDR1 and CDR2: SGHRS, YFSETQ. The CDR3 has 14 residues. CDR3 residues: CASRGQGFQETQYF. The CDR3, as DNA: TGCGCCAGCAGGGGACAGGGGTTCCAAGAGACCCAGTACTTC.